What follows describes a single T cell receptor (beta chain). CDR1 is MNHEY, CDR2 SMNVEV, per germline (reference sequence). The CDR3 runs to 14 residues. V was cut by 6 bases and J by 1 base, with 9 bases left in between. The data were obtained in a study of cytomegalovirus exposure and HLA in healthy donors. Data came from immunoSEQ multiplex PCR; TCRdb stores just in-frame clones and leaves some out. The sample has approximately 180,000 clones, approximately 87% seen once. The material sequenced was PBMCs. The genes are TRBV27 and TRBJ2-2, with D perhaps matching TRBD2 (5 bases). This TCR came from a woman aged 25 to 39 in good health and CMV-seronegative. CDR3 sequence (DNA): TGTGCCAGCAGCCTCGGACTGAACACCGGGGAGCTGTTTTTT. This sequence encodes CASSLGLNTGELFF.